This T cell receptor (beta chain) was captured by sequencing in a study of T cell responses to AZD1222 COVID-19 vaccine. Second doses that came at about 4 or about 12 weeks were put together. Germline V gene sequence: CDR1 LGHNA, CDR2 YNFKEQ. CDR3 length: 15 residues. V was pared by 4 bases and J by 7 bases, with 12 bases of the junction left unmatched. Method: immunoSEQ multiplex PCR; TCRdb's copy keeps in-frame clones and lacks some. The table shows over 75,000 clones, with approximately 90% occurring only once. The receptor comes from an adult who received the AZD1222 COVID-19 vaccine. The material was peripheral blood, obtained 28 days after the second AZD1222 dose. The chain employs TRBV4-2 and TRBJ1-1; 7 nucleotides match TRBD1. CDR3 amino acids: CASSRMTGRSVEAFF. The CDR3 coding sequence is TGTGCCAGCAGCCGTATGACAGGGCGGAGTGTTGAAGCTTTCTTT.